The 28 T cell receptor beta chains given below trace back to one sample, sequenced in a study of OX40 agonist ivuxolimab in advanced cancers. Only in-frame clones appear in the TCRdb table, and some are missing; sequencing was by immunoSEQ multiplex PCR. This repertoire shows fewer than 90,000 clones, around nine tenths found once; its top ten account for about 2.5%. Sample: CD4+ or CD8+ T cells sorted from blood, taken in a trial of the OX40 agonist ivuxolimab. These receptors were collected from an adult with an advanced solid tumor such as melanoma, head and neck, liver or kidney cancer.

The chain links TRBV18 to TRBJ1-2; D gene ambiguous. Deletions cut 3 bases from V and 3 bases from J, with 11 bases between. Germline V gene data show CDR1 as KGHSH and CDR2 as LQKENI. The CDR3 sequence is 14 residues long. The CDR3 DNA sequence: TGTGCCAGCTCACCCTTGGACTTCGACTATGGCTACACCTTC. It yields the protein CASSPLDFDYGYTF.

The chain recombines TRBV7-9 with TRBJ2-7; D unresolved. The CDR3 has 12 amino acids. The ends were cut back, 5 bases at V and 5 bases at J, with 10 bases in the middle. Germline loops: CDR1 SEHNR, CDR2 FQNEAQ (reference sequence). CDR3 DNA: TGTGCCAGCAGCCCAGAGGCCGACGAGCAGTACGTC. It translates to CASSPEADEQYV.

The chain employs TRBV5-4 and TRBJ2-2; the D is unclear. CDR3 length: 13 residues. Germline values: CDR1 SGHNT, CDR2 YYREEE (reference sequence). Trimming removed 0 bases from V and 6 bases from J, with 6 bases in between. The DNA for the CDR3 is TGTGCCAGCAGCTTGGCCGAGGCCGGGGAGCTGTTTTTT. It yields the protein CASSLAEAGELFF.

This clone appeared a few times. The chain combines TRBV28 with TRBJ1-5; possibly TRBD1 for D (5 bases). From germline, CDR1 is MDHEN and CDR2 SYDVKM. This CDR3 comprises 12 residues. Between the trimmed V and J ends, which lost 8 bases and 2 bases, there was a span of 7 bases. The CDR3 sequence is CASRDGNQPQHF. The CDR3 bases are TGTGCCAGCCGGGACGGCAATCAGCCCCAGCATTTT.

A single count supports this clone. The chain carries TRBV7-2 and TRBJ2-3; D possibly corresponds to TRBD2 (5 bases). Germline V gene data show CDR1 as SGHTA and CDR2 as FQGNSA. V dropped 1 base and J dropped 5 bases, with 7 bases sitting between them. The length of the CDR3 is 13 residues. DNA of the CDR3: TGTGCCAGCAGCTTAGAAGCGGAAGATACGCAGTATTTT. It specifies CASSLEAEDTQYF.

The chain combines TRBV6-5 with TRBJ1-4, with D perhaps matching TRBD1 (5 bases). Trimming stripped 10 bases from V and 7 bases from J, with 13 bases between. Germline V gene sequence: CDR1 MNHEY, CDR2 SVGAGI. The CDR3 is made up of 12 amino acids. CDR3: CATGRAREKLFF. The CDR3 nucleotides read TGTGCCACGGGACGGGCTCGTGAAAAACTGTTTTTT.

The chain recombines TRBV11-2 with TRBJ1-2, with a weak D call TRBD1 (5 bases). V was shortened by 0 bases and J by 8 bases, with 13 bases between the two germline ends. Germline V gene sequence: CDR1 SGHAT, CDR2 FQNNGV. This CDR3 comprises 14 residues. The CDR3: CASSLDAGMGGYTF. The CDR3, as DNA: TGTGCCAGCAGCTTAGATGCAGGGATGGGAGGCTACACCTTC.

V usage is TRBV6-6 and J usage is TRBJ2-5; possible D gene TRBD2, 6 bases. The germline V and J ends were trimmed by 7 bases and 5 bases, with 17 bases remaining between them. The CDR3 spans 14 residues. Germline V CDR1 and CDR2: MNHNY, SVGAGI (reference sequence). This CDR3 is CASTRSRGGETQYF. In DNA form, the CDR3 reads TGTGCCAGCACCAGATCGAGAGGAGGGGAGACCCAGTACTTC.

The V gene is TRBV6-5, the J gene TRBJ2-5, with TRBD1 as a possible D gene (6 bases). Germline V gene lookup returns CDR1 MNHEY and CDR2 SVGAGI. Trimming cost V 2 bases and J 1 base, with 11 bases left between them. This CDR3 comprises 15 residues. The DNA of the CDR3 is TGTGCCAGCAGTTACCATACAGGGACCCAAGAGACCCAGTACTTC. This sequence encodes CASSYHTGTQETQYF.

The chain couples TRBV9 to TRBJ1-2; D remains unclear. This CDR3 region has 14 residues. The V gene lost 0 bases and the J gene lost 1 base, with 7 bases spanning the gap. Germline V gene sequence: CDR1 SGDLS, CDR2 YYNGEE. The CDR3 sequence: CASSVAGLNYGYTF. Here the CDR3 DNA reads TGTGCCAGCAGCGTAGCTGGCCTTAACTATGGCTACACCTTC.

The chain has TRBV10-2 and TRBJ2-3, with D maybe TRBD1 (5 bases). CDR1 WSHSY and CDR2 SAAADI come from the germline V gene. Trimming took off 6 bases at V and 1 base at J, with 11 bases between the two ends. The CDR3 is 14 amino acids. The CDR3 loop reads CASRMTAGTDTQYF. In nucleotides, the CDR3 is TGCGCCAGCAGGATGACAGCCGGCACAGATACGCAGTATTTT.

This chain links TRBV5-6 with TRBJ1-5, with D hard to call. The CDR3 is made up of 15 amino acids. Germline V lookup: CDR1 SGHDT, CDR2 YYEEEE. Deletions cut 0 bases from V and 1 base from J, with 8 bases between. CDR3 DNA sequence: TGTGCCAGCAGCTTGGGGTGGGGAAGCAATCAGCCCCAGCATTTT. Translation gives CASSLGWGSNQPQHF.

The chain recombines TRBV5-7 with TRBJ2-6; D is unclear. TRBV5-7 is given ORF status, its function remaining uncertain. This CDR3 is 18 amino acids long. Trimming pared 5 bases from V and 1 base from J, leaving 19 bases between. The CDR3 DNA is TGTGCCAGCAGTTCACGCAAAATTGGAATATCTGGGGCCAACGTCCTGACTTTC. Translated, it gives CASSSRKIGISGANVLTF.

The chain links TRBV29-1 to TRBJ1-2, with 7 positions matching TRBD1. With V trimmed by 7 bases and J by 4 bases, 9 bases remained unmatched. The CDR3 is 13 amino acids. Germline lookup yields CDR1 SQVTM and CDR2 ANQGSEA. CDR3 amino acids: CSGAGGPSYGYTF. In DNA, the CDR3 is TGCAGCGGAGCAGGGGGGCCTAGCTATGGCTACACCTTC.

The rearrangement links TRBV11-2 to TRBJ1-2, with 9 bases identical to TRBD1. The V and J ends lost 3 bases and 8 bases, in that order; junction bases with no gene match: 4. CDR1 and CDR2 (germline): SGHAT, FQNNGV. The CDR3 is 13 residues long. CDR3 protein: CASSFYRGLGYTF. The CDR3 coding sequence is TGTGCCAGCAGCTTTTACAGGGGGCTGGGCTACACCTTC. Supplemented by reference TRBV11-2 and TRBJ1-2, the full variable domain reads EAGVAQSPRYKIIEKRQSVAFWCNPISGHATLYWYQQILGQGPKLLIQFQNNGVVDDSQLPKDRFSAERLKGVDSTLKIQPAKLEDSAVYLCASSFYRGLGYTFGSGTRLTVV.

This rearrangement joins TRBV2 to TRBJ2-6, with no clear D. Deletions cut 5 bases from V and 2 bases from J, with 1 base between. CDR3 size: 12 residues. CDR1 is SNHLY, CDR2 FYNNEI, per germline. The chain's CDR3 is CASSTGANVLTF. CDR3 DNA: TGTGCCAGCAGTACTGGGGCCAACGTCCTGACTTTC.

This clone was picked up a small number of times. This chain links TRBV11-2 with TRBJ1-5; 9 bases are a match to TRBD1. The CDR3 is 17 residues long. Losses at the gene ends were 1 base for V and 7 bases for J; bases not matched to a gene: 11. CDR1 is SGHAT, CDR2 FQNNGV, per germline. CDR3 nucleotides: TGTGCCAGCAGCTTAGGACTCCGATCCGGGACAGGGCAGCCCCAGCATTTT. Translation: CASSLGLRSGTGQPQHF.

V is TRBV5-4 and J is TRBJ1-2; the match to TRBD1 covers 8 bases. V lost 1 base, J lost 6 bases, and 8 bases stayed unmatched. The germline V gene has CDR1 SGHNT and CDR2 YYREEE (reference sequence). The CDR3 has 15 amino acids. The CDR3 DNA follows: TGTGCCAGCAGCTTGTGGGCCGGGACAGGTCATGGCTACACCTTC. It specifies CASSLWAGTGHGYTF.

This clone was seen once. The J gene is TRBJ1-5, the V gene TRBV7-9; TRBD1 agrees at 11 bases. The germline V gene encodes CDR1 SEHNR and CDR2 FQNEAQ (reference sequence). The CDR3 runs to 15 residues. V lost 10 bases and J lost 9; bases outside the gene matches: 14. The CDR3 protein is CAIIPGTGGSGPQHF. CDR3 DNA: TGTGCCATCATACCCGGGACAGGGGGATCGGGGCCCCAGCATTTT.

This sequence joins TRBV7-2 and TRBJ2-1; D is perhaps TRBD1 or TRBD2 (6 bases each). The germline V and J ends were trimmed by 5 bases and 8 bases, with 22 bases remaining between them. Looked up from germline, CDR1 is SGHTA and CDR2 is FQGNSA. The CDR3 is made up of 16 amino acids. The CDR3 DNA follows: TGTGCCAGCAGCCCCGTAGGGGGGTGGGGGAACTATGAGCAGTTCTTC. Its protein product is CASSPVGGWGNYEQFF.

The chain recombines TRBV7-9 with TRBJ1-3, with D perhaps matching TRBD1 (6 bases). The CDR3 totals 14 residues. V lost 5 bases and J 1 base, leaving 9 bases between the germline ends. CDR1 and CDR2 from the germline V gene are SEHNR and FQNEAQ (reference sequence). CDR3 sequence: CASSIQGSGNTIYF. For the CDR3, the DNA is TGTGCCAGCAGCATCCAGGGGTCTGGAAACACCATATATTTT.

The chain recombines TRBV7-2 with TRBJ2-5, with TRBD1 matching 7 bases. There are 18 residues in the CDR3. The junction had 16 bases not matched to a gene; V was cut back by 1 base and J by 5 bases. CDR1 is SGHTA and CDR2 is FQGNSA in the germline V gene. CDR3 sequence reads: CASSLVDLGTAFRETQYF. CDR3 DNA: TGTGCCAGCAGCTTAGTGGATCTCGGGACAGCCTTCCGGGAGACCCAGTACTTC.

This clone has a single count. The gene calls are TRBV27 and TRBJ2-1; tentatively, D is TRBD1 or TRBD2 (5 bases each). The germline CDR1 and CDR2 sequences are MNHEY and SMNVEV (reference sequence). V was cut by 4 bases and J by 0 bases, with 19 bases left in between. The length of the CDR3 is 18 residues. The CDR3, as DNA: TGTGCCAGCAGTTCCAATACGGGCTGGGGACGCTCCTACAATGAGCAGTTCTTC. It yields the protein CASSSNTGWGRSYNEQFF.

The chain couples TRBV2 to TRBJ2-3; the match to TRBD1 covers 7 bases. The CDR3 length is 15 residues. Germline CDR1 SNHLY, CDR2 FYNNEI. Unmatched junction bases numbered 8, after V lost 6 bases and J lost 2 bases. The CDR3 coding sequence is TGTGCCAGCAGCCAAAAGGGGGCTTACACAGATACGCAGTATTTT. Amino acid sequence: CASSQKGAYTDTQYF.

This clone was observed once. This sequence joins TRBV4-2 and TRBJ1-1, with a tentative D call TRBD1 (5 bases). The germline gives CDR1 LGHNA, CDR2 YNFKEQ. This CDR3 spans 16 amino acids. Trimming took off 0 bases at V and 0 bases at J, with 11 bases between the two ends. The CDR3 DNA follows: TGTGCCAGCAGCCAAGACGGGGGAACCTTGAACACTGAAGCTTTCTTT. This codes for CASSQDGGTLNTEAFF.

With regard to this clone: Other DNA sequences in this specimen translate into the identical CDR3. The rearrangement links TRBV18 to TRBJ2-1; 7 positions match TRBD1. CDR1 is KGHSH, CDR2 LQKENI, per germline. J gave up 7 bases and V 3 bases, and 3 bases lay outside the gene matches. The CDR3 is 13 residues long. The CDR3 nucleotides are TGTGCCAGCTCACCTGGGACAGATAATGAGCAGTTCTTC. It yields the protein CASSPGTDNEQFF.

The chain combines TRBV18 with TRBJ2-3, with unresolved D. The CDR3 is 14 amino acids. The V end lost 1 base, the J end lost 0 bases, and 5 bases lay between the germline ends. The germline V gene encodes CDR1 KGHSH and CDR2 LQKENI. The CDR3 DNA reads TGTGCCAGCTCACCACTCCCTAGCACAGATACGCAGTATTTT. Protein: CASSPLPSTDTQYF.

This clone is a singleton in its sample. The chain recombines TRBV5-1 with TRBJ2-5, with D maybe TRBD1 (5 bases). Looked up from germline, CDR1 is SGHRS and CDR2 is YFSETQ. The CDR3 runs 14 residues. The V end lost 0 bases, the J end lost 2 bases, and 8 bases lay between the germline ends. CDR3 sequence reads: CASSLVTEQETQYF. The CDR3 DNA follows: TGCGCCAGCAGCTTGGTGACAGAACAAGAGACCCAGTACTTC.